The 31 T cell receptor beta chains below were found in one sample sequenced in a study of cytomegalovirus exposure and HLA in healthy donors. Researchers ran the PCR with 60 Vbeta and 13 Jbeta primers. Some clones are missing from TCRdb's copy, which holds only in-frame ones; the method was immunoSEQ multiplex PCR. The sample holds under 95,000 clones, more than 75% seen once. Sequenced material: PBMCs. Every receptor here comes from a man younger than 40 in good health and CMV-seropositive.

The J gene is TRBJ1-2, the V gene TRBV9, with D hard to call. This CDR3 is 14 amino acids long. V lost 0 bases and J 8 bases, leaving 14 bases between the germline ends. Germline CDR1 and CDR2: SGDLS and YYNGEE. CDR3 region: CASSVEEGQDGYTF. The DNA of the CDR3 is TGTGCCAGCAGCGTAGAGGAGGGTCAAGACGGCTACACCTTC.

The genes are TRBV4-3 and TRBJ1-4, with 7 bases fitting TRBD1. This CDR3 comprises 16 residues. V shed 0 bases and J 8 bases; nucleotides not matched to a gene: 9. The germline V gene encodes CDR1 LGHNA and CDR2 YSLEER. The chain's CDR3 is CASSQDQRGRWEKLFF. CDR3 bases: TGCGCCAGCAGCCAAGATCAAAGGGGGCGATGGGAAAAACTGTTTTTT.

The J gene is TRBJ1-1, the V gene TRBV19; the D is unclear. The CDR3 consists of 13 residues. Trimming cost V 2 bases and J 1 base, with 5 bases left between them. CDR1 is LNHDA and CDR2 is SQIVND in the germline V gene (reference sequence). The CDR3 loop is CASSINRNTEAFF. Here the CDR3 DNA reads TGTGCCAGTAGTATAAACAGGAACACTGAAGCTTTCTTT.

The CDR3 here is CASSLGQGRDTQYF. The CDR3 DNA reads TGCGCCAGCAGCTTGGGGCAGGGTCGAGATACGCAGTATTTT. The rearrangement uses TRBV5-1 and TRBJ2-3; tentatively, D is TRBD1 (5 bases). The CDR3 extends over 14 amino acids. The V end lost 0 bases, the J end lost 5 bases, and 10 bases lay between the germline ends. Germline loops: CDR1 SGHRS, CDR2 YFSETQ. Combining the CDR3 with reference TRBV5-1 and TRBJ2-3 gives the whole variable domain KAGVTQTPRYLIKTRGQQVTLSCSPISGHRSVSWYQQTPGQGLQFLFEYFSETQRNKGNFPGRFSGRQFSNSRSEMNVSTLELGDSALYLCASSLGQGRDTQYFGPGTRLTVL.

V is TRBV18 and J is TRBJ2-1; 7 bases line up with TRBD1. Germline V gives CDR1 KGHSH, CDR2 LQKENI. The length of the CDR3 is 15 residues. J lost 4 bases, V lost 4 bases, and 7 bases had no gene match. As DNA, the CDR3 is TGTGCCAGCTCACGGGGACAGAAACTTTACAATGAGCAGTTCTTC. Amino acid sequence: CASSRGQKLYNEQFF.

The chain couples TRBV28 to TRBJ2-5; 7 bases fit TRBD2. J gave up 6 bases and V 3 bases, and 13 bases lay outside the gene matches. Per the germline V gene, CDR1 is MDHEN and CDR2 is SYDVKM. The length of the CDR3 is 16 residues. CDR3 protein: CASSFLLGGGSKTQYF. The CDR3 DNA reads TGTGCCAGCAGTTTTTTACTCGGGGGAGGGTCGAAGACCCAGTACTTC.

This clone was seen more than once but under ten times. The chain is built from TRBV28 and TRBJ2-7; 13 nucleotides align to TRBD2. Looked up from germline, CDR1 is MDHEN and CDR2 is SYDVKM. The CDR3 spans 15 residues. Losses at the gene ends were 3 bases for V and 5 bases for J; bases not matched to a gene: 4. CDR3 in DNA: TGTGCCAGCAGTTTCCGACTAGCGGGAGGTAACGAGCAGTACTTC. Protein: CASSFRLAGGNEQYF.

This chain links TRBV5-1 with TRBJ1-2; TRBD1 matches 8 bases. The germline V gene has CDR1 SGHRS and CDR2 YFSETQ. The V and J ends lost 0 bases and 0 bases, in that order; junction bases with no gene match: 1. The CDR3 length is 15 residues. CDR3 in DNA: TGCGCCAGCAGCTTGGGACAGGGGACTAACTATGGCTACACCTTC. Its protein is CASSLGQGTNYGYTF.

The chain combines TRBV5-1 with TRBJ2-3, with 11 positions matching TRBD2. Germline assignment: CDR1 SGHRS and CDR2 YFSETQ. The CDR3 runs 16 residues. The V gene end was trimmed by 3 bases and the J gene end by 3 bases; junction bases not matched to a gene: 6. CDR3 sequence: CASSSSGGPGTDTQYF. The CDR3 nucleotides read TGCGCCAGCAGCTCTAGCGGGGGGCCGGGAACAGATACGCAGTATTTT.

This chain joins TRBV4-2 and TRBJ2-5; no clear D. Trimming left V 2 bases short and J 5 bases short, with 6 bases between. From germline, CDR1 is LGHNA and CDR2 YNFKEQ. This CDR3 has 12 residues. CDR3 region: CASSQNSETQYF. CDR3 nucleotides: TGTGCCAGCAGCCAAAACTCGGAGACCCAGTACTTC.

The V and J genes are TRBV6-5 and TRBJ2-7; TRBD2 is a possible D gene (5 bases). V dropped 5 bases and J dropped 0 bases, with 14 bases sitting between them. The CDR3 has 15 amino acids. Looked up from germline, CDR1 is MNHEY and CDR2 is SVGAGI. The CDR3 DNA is TGTGCCAGCAGTCTCGAGGGATCGAGCTCCTACGAGCAGTACTTC. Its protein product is CASSLEGSSSYEQYF.

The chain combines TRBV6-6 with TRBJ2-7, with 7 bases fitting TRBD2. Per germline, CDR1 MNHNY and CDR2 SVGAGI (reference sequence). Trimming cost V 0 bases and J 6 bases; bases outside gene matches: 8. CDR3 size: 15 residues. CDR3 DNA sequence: TGTGCCAGCAGTTACTCGAACGGAGGCGGGGGCGAGCAGTACGTC. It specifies CASSYSNGGGGEQYV.

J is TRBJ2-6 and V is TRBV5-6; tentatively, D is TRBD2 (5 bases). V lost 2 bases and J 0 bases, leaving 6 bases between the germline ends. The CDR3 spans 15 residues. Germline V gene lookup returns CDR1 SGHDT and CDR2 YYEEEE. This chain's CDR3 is CASSFGLSGANVLTF. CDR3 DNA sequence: TGTGCCAGCAGCTTTGGACTCTCTGGGGCCAACGTCCTGACTTTC. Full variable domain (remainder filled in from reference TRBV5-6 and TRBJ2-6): DAGVTQSPTHLIKTRGQQVTLRCSPKSGHDTVSWYQQALGQGPQFIFQYYEEEERQRGNFPDRFSGHQFPNYSSELNVNALLLGDSALYLCASSFGLSGANVLTFGAGSRLTVL.

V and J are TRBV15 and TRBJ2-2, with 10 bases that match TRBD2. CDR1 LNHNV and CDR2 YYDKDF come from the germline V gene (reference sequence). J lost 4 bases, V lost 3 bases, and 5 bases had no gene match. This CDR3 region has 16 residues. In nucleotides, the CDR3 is TGTGCCACCAGCAGCTTAGCGGGGGGCCTCACCGGGGAGCTGTTTTTT. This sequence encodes CATSSLAGGLTGELFF.

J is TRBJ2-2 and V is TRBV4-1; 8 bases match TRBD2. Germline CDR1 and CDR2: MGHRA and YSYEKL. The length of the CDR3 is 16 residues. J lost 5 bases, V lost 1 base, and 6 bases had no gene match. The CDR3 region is CASSQVRGGGTGELFF. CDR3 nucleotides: TGCGCCAGCAGCCAAGTTCGAGGCGGGGGGACCGGGGAGCTGTTTTTT.

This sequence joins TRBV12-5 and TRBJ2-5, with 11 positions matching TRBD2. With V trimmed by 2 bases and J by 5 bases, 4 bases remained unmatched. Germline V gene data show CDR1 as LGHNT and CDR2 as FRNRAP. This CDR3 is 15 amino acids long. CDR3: CASGLTSGGPETQYF. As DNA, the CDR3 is TGTGCTAGTGGTTTGACTAGCGGGGGTCCCGAGACCCAGTACTTC.

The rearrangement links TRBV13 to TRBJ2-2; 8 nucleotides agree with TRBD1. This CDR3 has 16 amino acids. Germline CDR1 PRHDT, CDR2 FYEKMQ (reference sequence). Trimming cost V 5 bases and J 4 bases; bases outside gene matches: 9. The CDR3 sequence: CASSPGGPGPTGELFF. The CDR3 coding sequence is TGTGCCAGCAGCCCAGGGGGCCCGGGGCCCACCGGGGAGCTGTTTTTT.

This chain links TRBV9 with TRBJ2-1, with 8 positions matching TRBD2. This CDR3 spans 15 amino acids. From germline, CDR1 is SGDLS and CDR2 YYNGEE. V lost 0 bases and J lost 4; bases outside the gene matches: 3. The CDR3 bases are TGTGCCAGCAGCGTAGGAATAGCGGGGTACAATGAGCAGTTCTTC. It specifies CASSVGIAGYNEQFF.

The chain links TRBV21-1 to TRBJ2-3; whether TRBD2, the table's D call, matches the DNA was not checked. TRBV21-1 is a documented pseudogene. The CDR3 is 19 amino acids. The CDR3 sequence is CASSKDPLKTSGSTDTQYF. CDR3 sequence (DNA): TGTGCCAGCAGCAAAGATCCCCTCAAGACTAGCGGCAGCACAGATACGCAGTATTTT.

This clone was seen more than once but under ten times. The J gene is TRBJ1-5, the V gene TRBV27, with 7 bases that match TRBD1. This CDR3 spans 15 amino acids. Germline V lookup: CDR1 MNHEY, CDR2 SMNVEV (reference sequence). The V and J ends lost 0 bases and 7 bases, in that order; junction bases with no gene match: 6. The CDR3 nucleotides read TGTGCCAGCAGTTTATCGACAGGGCCTGGGCAGCCCCAGCATTTT. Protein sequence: CASSLSTGPGQPQHF.

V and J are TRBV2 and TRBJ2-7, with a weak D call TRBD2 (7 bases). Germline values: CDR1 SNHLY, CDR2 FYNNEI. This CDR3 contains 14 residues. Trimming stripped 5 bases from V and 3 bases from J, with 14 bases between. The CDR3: CASSPRGGGYEQYF. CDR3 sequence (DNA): TGTGCCAGCAGTCCTCGGGGAGGGGGCTACGAGCAGTACTTC. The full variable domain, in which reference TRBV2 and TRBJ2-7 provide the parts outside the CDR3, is EPEVTQTPSHQVTQMGQEVILRCVPISNHLYFYWYRQILGQKVEFLVSFYNNEISEKSEIFDDQFSVERPDGSNFTLKIRSTKLEDSAMYFCASSPRGGGYEQYFGPGTRLTVT.

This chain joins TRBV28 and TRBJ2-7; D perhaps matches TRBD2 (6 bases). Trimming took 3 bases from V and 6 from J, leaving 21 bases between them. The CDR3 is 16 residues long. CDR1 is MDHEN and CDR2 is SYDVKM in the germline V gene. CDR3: CASSLFPQGGLGEQYF. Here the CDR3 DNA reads TGTGCCAGCAGTTTGTTTCCCCAGGGAGGATTGGGCGAGCAGTACTTC.

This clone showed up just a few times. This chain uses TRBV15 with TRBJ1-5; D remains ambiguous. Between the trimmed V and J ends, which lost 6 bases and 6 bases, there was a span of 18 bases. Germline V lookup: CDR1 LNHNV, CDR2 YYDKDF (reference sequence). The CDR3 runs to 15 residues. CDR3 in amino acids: CATSSAGAYSQPQHF. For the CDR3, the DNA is TGTGCCACCAGTTCGGCAGGCGCCTACTCTCAGCCCCAGCATTTT. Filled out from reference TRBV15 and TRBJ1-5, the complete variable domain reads DAMVIQNPRYQVTQFGKPVTLSCSQTLNHNVMYWYQQKSSQAPKLLFHYYDKDFNNEADTPDNFQSRRPNTSFCFLDIRSPGLGDTAMYLCATSSAGAYSQPQHFGDGTRLSIL.

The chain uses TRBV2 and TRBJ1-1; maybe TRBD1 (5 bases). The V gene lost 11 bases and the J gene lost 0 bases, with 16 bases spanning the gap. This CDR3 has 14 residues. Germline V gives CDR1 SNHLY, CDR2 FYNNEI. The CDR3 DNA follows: TGTGCCGGGGGGAGAGGAACCATGAACACTGAAGCTTTCTTT. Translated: CAGGRGTMNTEAFF.

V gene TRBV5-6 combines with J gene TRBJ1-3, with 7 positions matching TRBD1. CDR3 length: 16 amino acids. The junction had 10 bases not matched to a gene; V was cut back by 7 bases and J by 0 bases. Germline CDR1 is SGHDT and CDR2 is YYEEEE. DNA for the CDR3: TGTGCCAGCTTTCGACAGGGTGGGACCTCTGGAAACACCATATATTTT. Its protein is CASFRQGGTSGNTIYF.

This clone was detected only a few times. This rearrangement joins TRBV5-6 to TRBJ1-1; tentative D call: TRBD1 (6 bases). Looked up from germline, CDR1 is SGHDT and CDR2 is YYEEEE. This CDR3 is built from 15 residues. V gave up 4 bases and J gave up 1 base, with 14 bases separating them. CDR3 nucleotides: TGTGCCAGCAGCCCTCGGGGCAGGGGGAACACTGAAGCTTTCTTT. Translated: CASSPRGRGNTEAFF.

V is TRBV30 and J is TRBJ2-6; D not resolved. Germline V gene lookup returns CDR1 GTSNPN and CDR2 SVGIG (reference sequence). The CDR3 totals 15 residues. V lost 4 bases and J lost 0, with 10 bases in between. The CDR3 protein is CAWKAIYSGANVLTF. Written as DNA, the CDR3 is TGTGCCTGGAAAGCGATATACTCTGGGGCCAACGTCCTGACTTTC. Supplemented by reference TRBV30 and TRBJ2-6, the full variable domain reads SQTIHQWPATLVQPVGSPLSLECTVEGTSNPNLYWYRQAAGRGLQLLFYSVGIGQISSEVPQNLSASRPQDRQFILSSKKLLLSDSGFYLCAWKAIYSGANVLTFGAGSRLTVL.

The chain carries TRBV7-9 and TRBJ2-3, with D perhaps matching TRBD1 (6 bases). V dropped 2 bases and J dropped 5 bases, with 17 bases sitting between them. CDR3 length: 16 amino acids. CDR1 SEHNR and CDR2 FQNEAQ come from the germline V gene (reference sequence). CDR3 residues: CASSLMGQGRRDTQYF. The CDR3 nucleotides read TGTGCCAGCAGCTTAATGGGGCAGGGGCGGAGAGATACGCAGTATTTT.

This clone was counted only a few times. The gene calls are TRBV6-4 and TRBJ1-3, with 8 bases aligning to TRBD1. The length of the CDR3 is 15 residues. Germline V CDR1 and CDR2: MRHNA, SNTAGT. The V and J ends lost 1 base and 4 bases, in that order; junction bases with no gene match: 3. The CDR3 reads CASSDFRDRGNTIYF. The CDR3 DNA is TGTGCCAGCAGTGACTTCCGGGACAGGGGAAACACCATATATTTT.

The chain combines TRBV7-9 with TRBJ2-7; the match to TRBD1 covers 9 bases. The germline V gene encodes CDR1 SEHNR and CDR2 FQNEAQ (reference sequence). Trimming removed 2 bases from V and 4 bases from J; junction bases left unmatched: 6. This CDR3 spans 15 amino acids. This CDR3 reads CASSLSGTGSYEQYF. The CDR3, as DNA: TGTGCCAGCAGCTTATCAGGGACAGGGAGTTACGAGCAGTACTTC.

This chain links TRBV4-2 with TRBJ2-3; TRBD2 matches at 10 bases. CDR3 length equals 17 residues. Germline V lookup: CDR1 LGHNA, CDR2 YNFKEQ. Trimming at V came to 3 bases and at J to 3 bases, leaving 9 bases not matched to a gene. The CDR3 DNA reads TGTGCCAGCAGCCAGGTCCAAGCGGGAGGGCCAACAGATACGCAGTATTTT. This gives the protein CASSQVQAGGPTDTQYF.